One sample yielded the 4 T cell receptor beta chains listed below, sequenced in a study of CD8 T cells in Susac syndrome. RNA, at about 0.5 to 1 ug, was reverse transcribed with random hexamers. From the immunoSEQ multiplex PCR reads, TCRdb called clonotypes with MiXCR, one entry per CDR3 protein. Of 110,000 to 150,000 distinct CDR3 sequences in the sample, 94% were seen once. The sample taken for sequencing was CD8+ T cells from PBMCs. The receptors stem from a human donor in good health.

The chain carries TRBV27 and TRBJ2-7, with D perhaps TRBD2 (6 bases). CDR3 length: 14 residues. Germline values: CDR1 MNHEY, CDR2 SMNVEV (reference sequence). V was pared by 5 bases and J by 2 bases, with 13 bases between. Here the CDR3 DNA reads TGTGCCAGCAGTCCGCGGACTACGACCTACGAGCAGTACTTC. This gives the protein CASSPRTTTYEQYF.

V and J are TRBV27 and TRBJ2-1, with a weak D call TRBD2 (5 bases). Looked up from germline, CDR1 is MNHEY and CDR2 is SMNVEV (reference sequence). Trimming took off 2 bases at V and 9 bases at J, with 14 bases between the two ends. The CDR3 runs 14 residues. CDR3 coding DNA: TGTGCCAGCAGTTTAGGGATTAGCGCGGGTGAGCAGTTCTTC. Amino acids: CASSLGISAGEQFF.

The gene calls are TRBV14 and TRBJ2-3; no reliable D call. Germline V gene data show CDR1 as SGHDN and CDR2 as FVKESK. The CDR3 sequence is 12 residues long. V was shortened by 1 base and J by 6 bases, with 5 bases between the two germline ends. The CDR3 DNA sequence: TGTGCCAGCAGCCAAGGGGTTGATACGCAGTATTTT. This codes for CASSQGVDTQYF.

The CDR3 loop reads CATSLLAGGADTQYF. The CDR3 region has the DNA TGTGCCACCAGCTTGCTAGCGGGAGGTGCAGATACGCAGTATTTT. The gene calls are TRBV15 and TRBJ2-3; 11 bases match TRBD2. Per germline, CDR1 LNHNV and CDR2 YYDKDF (reference sequence). CDR3 length: 15 residues. V dropped 5 bases and J dropped 4; count of bases not matched to a gene: 5. The variable domain in full, completed from reference TRBV15 and TRBJ2-3, reads DAMVIQNPRYQVTQFGKPVTLSCSQTLNHNVMYWYQQKSSQAPKLLFHYYDKDFNNEADTPDNFQSRRPNTSFCFLDIRSPGLGDTAMYLCATSLLAGGADTQYFGPGTRLTVL.